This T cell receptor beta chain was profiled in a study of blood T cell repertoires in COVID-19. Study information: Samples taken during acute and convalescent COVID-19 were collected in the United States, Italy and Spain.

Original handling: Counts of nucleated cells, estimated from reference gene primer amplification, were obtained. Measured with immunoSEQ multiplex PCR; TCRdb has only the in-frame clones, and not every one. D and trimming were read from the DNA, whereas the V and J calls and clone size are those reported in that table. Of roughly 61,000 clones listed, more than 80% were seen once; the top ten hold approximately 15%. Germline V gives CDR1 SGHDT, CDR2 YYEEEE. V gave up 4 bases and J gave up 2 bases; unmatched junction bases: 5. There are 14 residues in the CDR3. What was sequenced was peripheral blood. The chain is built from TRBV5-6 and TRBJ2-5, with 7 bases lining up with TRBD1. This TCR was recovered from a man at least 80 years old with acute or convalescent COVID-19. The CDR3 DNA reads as TGTGCCAGCAGCCGATCACAGGGGCAAGAGACCCAGTACTTC. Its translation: CASSRSQGQETQYF. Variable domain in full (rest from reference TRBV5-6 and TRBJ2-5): DAGVTQSPTHLIKTRGQQVTLRCSPKSGHDTVSWYQQALGQGPQFIFQYYEEEERQRGNFPDRFSGHQFPNYSSELNVNALLLGDSALYLCASSRSQGQETQYFGPGTRLLVL.